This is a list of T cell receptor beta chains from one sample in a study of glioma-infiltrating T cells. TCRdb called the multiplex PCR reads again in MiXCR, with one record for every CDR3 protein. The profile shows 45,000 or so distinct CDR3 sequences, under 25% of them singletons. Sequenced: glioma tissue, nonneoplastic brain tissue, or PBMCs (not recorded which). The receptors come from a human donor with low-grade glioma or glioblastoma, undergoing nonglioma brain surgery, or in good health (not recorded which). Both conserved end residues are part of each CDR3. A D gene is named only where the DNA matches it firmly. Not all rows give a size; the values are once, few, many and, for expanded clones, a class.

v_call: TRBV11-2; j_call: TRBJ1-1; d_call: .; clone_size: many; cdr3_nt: TGTGCCAGCAGTTGGGCCCACGGGATGGAAGCTTTCTTT; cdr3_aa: CASSWAHGMEAFF
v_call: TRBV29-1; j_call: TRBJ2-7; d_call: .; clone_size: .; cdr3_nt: TGCAGCGTTGTAAGGGGTCCCTACGAGCAGTACTTC; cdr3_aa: CSVVRGPYEQYF
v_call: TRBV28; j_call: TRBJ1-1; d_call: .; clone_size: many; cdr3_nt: TGTGCCAGCAGTCCGGGACGGGGGGTGAACACTGAAGCTTTCTTT; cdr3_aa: CASSPGRGVNTEAFF
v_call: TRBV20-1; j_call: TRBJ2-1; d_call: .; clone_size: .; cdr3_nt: TGTAGTGCCTTTCGGACACCGGGCTACAATGAGCAGTTCTTC; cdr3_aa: CSAFRTPGYNEQFF
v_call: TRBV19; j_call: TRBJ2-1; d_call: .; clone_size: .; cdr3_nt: TGTGCCAGTAGTCGGGAAGGCAATGAGCAGTTCTTC; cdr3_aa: CASSREGNEQFF
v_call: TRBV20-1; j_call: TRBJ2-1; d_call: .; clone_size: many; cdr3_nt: TGCAGTGCTAGAGCCGGGGGATACAATGAGCAGTTCTTC; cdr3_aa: CSARAGGYNEQFF
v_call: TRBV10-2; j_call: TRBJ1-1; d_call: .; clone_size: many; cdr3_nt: TGCGCCAGCAGTGAACAGGGAACTGAAGCTTTCTTT; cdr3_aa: CASSEQGTEAFF
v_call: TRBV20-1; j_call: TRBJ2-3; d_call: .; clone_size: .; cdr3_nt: TGCAGTGCTGCGAACCCCGCGAGGCCGTTAACGGATACGCAGTATTTT; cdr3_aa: CSAANPARPLTDTQYF
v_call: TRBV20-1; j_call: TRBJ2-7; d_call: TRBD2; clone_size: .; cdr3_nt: TGCAGTGCTAGAGCCGCGGGAGGAATCTACGAGCAGTACTTC; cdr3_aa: CSARAAGGIYEQYF
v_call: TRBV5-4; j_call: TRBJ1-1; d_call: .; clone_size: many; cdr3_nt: TGTGCCAGCAGCTTAGAGCGCATGCGGAACACTGAAGCTTTCTTT; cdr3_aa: CASSLERMRNTEAFF
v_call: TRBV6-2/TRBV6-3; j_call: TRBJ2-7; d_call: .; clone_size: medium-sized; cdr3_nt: TGTGCCAGCAGTTACTCGGTAACGTCCGGGGCCAGGTCCTACGAGCAGTACTTC; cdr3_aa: CASSYSVTSGARSYEQYF
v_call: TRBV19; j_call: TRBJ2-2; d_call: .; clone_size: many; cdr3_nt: TGTGCCAGTAGTATAATTCGGGCCTTCAACACCGGGGAGCTGTTTTTT; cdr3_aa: CASSIIRAFNTGELFF
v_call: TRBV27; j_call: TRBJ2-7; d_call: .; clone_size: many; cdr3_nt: TGTGCCAGCAGTTCCCCGCGGGACTTATTCATCGAGCAGTACTTC; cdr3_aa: CASSSPRDLFIEQYF
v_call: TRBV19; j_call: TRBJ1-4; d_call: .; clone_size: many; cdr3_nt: TGTGCCAGTACTTCAACTAATGAAAAACTGTTTTTT; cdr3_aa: CASTSTNEKLFF
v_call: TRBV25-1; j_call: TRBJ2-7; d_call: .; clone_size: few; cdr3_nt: TGTGCCAGCAGTGAAAGTGCAGGGTACGGCGAGCAGTACTTC; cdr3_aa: CASSESAGYGEQYF
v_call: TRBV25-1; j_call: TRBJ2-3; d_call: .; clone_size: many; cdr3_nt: TGTGCCAGCAGTGAATTCGGGATAAGAGCAACAGATACGCAGTATTTT; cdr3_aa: CASSEFGIRATDTQYF
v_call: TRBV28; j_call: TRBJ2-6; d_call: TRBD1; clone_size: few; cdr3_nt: TGTGCCAGCAGCTCACAGGGGGCTGGGGCCGACGTCCTGACTTTC; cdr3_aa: CASSSQGAGADVLTF
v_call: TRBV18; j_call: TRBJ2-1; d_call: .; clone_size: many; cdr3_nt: TGTGCCAGCTCAGGAGGGAGTCCCGAGCAGTTCTTC; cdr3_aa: CASSGGSPEQFF
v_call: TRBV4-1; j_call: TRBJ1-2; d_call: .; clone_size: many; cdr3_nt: TGCGCCAGCAGCCCCGCGGCAGGTGCCGTTTATGGCTACACCTTC; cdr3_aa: CASSPAAGAVYGYTF
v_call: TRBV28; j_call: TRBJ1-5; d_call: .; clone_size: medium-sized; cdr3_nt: TGTGCCAGCAGTTTATATTCCCCTCAGATTCAGGATCAGCCCCAGCATTTT; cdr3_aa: CASSLYSPQIQDQPQHF
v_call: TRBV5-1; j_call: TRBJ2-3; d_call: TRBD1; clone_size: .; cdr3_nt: TGCGCCAGCAGACCTGCCGGGACAGGGGGCACAGATACGCAGTATTTT; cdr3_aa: CASRPAGTGGTDTQYF
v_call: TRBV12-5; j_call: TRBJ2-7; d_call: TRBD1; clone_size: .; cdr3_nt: TGTGCTAGTGGTTTGGGAAGCGGGACAGGGGATGAGGGCGAGCAGTACTTC; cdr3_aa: CASGLGSGTGDEGEQYF
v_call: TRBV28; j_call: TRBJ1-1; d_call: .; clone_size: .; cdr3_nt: TGTGCCAGCAGCTCGGGGCTCGGCGAGGGGAACACTGAAGCTTTCTTT; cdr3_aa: CASSSGLGEGNTEAFF
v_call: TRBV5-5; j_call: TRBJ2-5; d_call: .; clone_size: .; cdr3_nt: TGTGCCAGCAGCCCACGAGACAGGCGCCGGGGGACCCAGTACTTC; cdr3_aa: CASSPRDRRRGTQYF
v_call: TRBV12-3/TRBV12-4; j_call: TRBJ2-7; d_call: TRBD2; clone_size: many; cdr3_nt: TGTGCCAGCAGTAGGAGACTAGCGGACTATCCCGAGCAGTACTTC; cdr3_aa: CASSRRLADYPEQYF
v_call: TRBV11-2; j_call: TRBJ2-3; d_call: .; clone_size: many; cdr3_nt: TGTGCCAGCAGCTTAGGAGGGGGAGAGACGCAGTATTTT; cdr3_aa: CASSLGGGETQYF
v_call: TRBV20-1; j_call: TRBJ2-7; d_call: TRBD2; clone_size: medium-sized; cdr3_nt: TGCAGTGCTAGCGAGCGGGAGTACGAGCAGTACTTC; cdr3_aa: CSASEREYEQYF
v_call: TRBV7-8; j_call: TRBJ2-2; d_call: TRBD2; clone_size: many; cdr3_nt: TGTGCCAGCAGCTTATTAGCGGGGGGGACGAACACCGGGGAGCTGTTTTTT; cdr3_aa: CASSLLAGGTNTGELFF
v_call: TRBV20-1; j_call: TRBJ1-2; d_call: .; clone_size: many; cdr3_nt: TGCAGTGCTAGGATCGGGGGCGAGGATGGCTACACCTTC; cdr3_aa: CSARIGGEDGYTF
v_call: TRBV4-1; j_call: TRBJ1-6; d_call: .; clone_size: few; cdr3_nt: TGCGCCAGCAGCCAAGAAGTAGGGAATCTAGGTAATTCACCCCTCCACTTT; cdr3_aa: CASSQEVGNLGNSPLHF
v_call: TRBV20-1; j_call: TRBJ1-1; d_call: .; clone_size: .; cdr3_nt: TGCAGTGCTAGAGGGGGGCTAAGGACTGAAGCTTTCTTT; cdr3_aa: CSARGGLRTEAFF
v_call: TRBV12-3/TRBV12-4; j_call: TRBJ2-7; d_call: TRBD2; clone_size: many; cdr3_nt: TGTGCCAGCAGCCGGGACTACTCCTACGAGCAGTACTTC; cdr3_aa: CASSRDYSYEQYF
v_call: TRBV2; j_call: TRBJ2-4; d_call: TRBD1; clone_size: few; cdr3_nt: TGTGCCAGCAGTGACGTTAGAACCCTCGACAGGGACGAAAACATTCAGTACTTC; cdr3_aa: CASSDVRTLDRDENIQYF
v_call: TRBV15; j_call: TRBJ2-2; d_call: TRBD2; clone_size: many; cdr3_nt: TGTGCCACCAGCAGAGATCTTCCTAGCGGAGGCCGAACCGGGGAGCTGTTTTTT; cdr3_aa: CATSRDLPSGGRTGELFF
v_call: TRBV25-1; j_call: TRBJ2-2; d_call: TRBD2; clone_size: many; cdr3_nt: TGTGCCAGCAGTCAACAAGGACTAGCCGGGGAGCTGTTTTTT; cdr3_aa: CASSQQGLAGELFF
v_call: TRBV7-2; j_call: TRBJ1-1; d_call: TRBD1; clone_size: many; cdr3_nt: TGTGCCAGCAGCGAAGAAGGACAGGATTATACTGAAGCTTTCTTT; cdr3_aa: CASSEEGQDYTEAFF
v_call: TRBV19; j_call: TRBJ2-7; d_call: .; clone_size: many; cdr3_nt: TGTGCCAGTAGTATTGTTCCGGGGAACGAGCAGTACTTC; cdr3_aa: CASSIVPGNEQYF
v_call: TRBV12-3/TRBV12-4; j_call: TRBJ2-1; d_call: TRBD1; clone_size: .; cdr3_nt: TGTGCCAGCAGTTTGACAGGGATGGGCGATGAGCAGTTCTTC; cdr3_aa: CASSLTGMGDEQFF
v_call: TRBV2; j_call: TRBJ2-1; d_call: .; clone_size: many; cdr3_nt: TGTGCCATCACCCGGAGCTCCTACAATGAGCAGTTCTTC; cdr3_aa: CAITRSSYNEQFF
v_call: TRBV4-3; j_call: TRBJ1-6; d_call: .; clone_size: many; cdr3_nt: TGCGCCAGCAGCCAAGATTTCACTAATAGCTCACCCCTCCACTTT; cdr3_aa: CASSQDFTNSSPLHF
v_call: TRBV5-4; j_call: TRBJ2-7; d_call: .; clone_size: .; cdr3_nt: TGTGCCAGCAGCTTGGACCGGGACGGCTACGAGCAGTACTTC; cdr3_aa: CASSLDRDGYEQYF
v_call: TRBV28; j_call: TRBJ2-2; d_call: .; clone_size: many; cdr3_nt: TGTGCCAGCAGCATATTAGCCGGGGAGCTGTTTTTT; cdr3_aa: CASSILAGELFF